Below, 23 T cell receptor beta chains from the same sample are listed, as sequenced in a study of T-cell memory formation after mild COVID-19. TCRdb reprocessed the 5' RACE reads with MiXCR, giving one entry per CDR3 protein. The sample carries fewer than 50,000 distinct CDR3 sequences, roughly 6.6% recorded once. Sequenced sample: PBMCs or a T cell subset sorted from them (not recorded which). The origin of the receptors is an adult who had mild COVID-19 (a few samples of this study predate the infection). Cell type and time point are not known.

The chain joins TRBV24-1 to TRBJ2-2; D is unclear. Germline V gene lookup returns CDR1 KGHDR and CDR2 SFDVKD. V lost 3 bases, J lost 7 bases, and 14 bases lay in between. The CDR3 sequence is 15 residues long. The CDR3 here is CATSDPQGRYGELFF. The CDR3 bases are TGTGCCACCAGTGATCCCCAAGGAAGGTACGGGGAGCTGTTTTTT.

This clonotype is medium-sized (0.01 to 0.1%) in the sample. This rearrangement joins TRBV5-5 to TRBJ2-2; D is undetermined. Germline lookup yields CDR1 SGHKS and CDR2 YYEKEE (reference sequence). V lost 0 bases to trimming and J lost 6 bases, with 6 bases between them. The CDR3 covers 13 residues. As DNA, the CDR3 is TGTGCCAGCAGCTTGGTAGGCGCCGGGGAGCTGTTTTTT. It yields the protein CASSLVGAGELFF.

This clonotype has a handful of counts. The chain links TRBV20-1 to TRBJ2-2; 9 positions match TRBD2. The germline V gene has CDR1 DFQATT and CDR2 SNEGSKA (reference sequence). The CDR3 spans 14 residues. With 3 bases clipped from V and 1 base from J, the junction kept 0 bases outside the gene matches. The CDR3 bases are TGCAGTGCTAGGACTAGCGGGAACACCGGGGAGCTGTTTTTT. It specifies CSARTSGNTGELFF.

Many counts were recorded for this clonotype. The V gene is TRBV7-2, the J gene TRBJ1-1, with a tentative D call TRBD1 (6 bases). The CDR3 consists of 16 residues. Trimming pared 1 base from V and 0 bases from J, leaving 12 bases between. The germline V gene encodes CDR1 SGHTA and CDR2 FQGNSA. The CDR3: CASSLVQGFMNTEAFF. The CDR3 coding sequence is TGTGCCAGCAGCTTAGTACAGGGATTCATGAACACTGAAGCTTTCTTT.

This clonotype was counted many times. The chain is built from TRBV29-1 and TRBJ1-1, with no clear D. The CDR3 runs to 12 residues. Between the trimmed V and J ends, which lost 3 bases and 4 bases, there was a span of 9 bases. Per the germline V gene, CDR1 is SQVTM and CDR2 is ANQGSEA. The CDR3 reads CSVEVMGTEAFF. CDR3 nucleotides: TGCAGCGTTGAGGTGATGGGCACTGAAGCTTTCTTT.

This sequence joins TRBV5-6 and TRBJ1-5; no reliable D call. The ends were cut back, 3 bases at V and 3 bases at J, with 19 bases in the middle. Germline V gives CDR1 SGHDT, CDR2 YYEEEE. CDR3 length: 17 residues. CDR3 coding DNA: TGTGCCAGCAGCTCACAAAGAGGGCATATGATCAATCAGCCCCAGCATTTT. This encodes CASSSQRGHMINQPQHF.

The sample holds many counts of this clonotype. J is TRBJ1-1 and V is TRBV5-1; possible D gene TRBD1, 5 bases. The ends were cut back, 0 bases at V and 5 bases at J, with 11 bases in the middle. CDR1 is SGHRS and CDR2 is YFSETQ in the germline V gene. CDR3 length: 14 amino acids. The CDR3 DNA sequence: TGCGCCAGCAGCTTGGCGGGGGAGGTGACTGAAGCTTTCTTT. It codes for CASSLAGEVTEAFF.

This chain links TRBV5-1 with TRBJ1-1; the match to TRBD1 covers 11 bases. V shed 2 bases and J 5 bases; nucleotides not matched to a gene: 8. CDR1 is SGHRS and CDR2 is YFSETQ in the germline V gene. The CDR3 is 16 residues long. The CDR3 region is CASSFRTGGSITEAFF. The CDR3, as DNA: TGCGCCAGCAGCTTCCGGACAGGGGGCTCTATAACTGAAGCTTTCTTT.

The table lists this clonotype with many counts. The chain carries TRBV5-5 and TRBJ2-5, with 9 bases identical to TRBD2. The trim removed 0 bases at V and 1 base at J, leaving 4 bases unmatched. The CDR3 is 16 residues long. Germline V CDR1 and CDR2: SGHKS, YYEKEE (reference sequence). The CDR3 DNA follows: TGTGCCAGCAGCTTGGTAGCTAGCGGGGTCCAAGAGACCCAGTACTTC. Translation gives CASSLVASGVQETQYF.

This clonotype has at least ten counts. V and J are TRBV12-3 or TRBV12-4 and TRBJ1-3, with D unresolved. The CDR3 loop spans 14 amino acids. V was shortened by 6 bases and J by 3 bases, with 12 bases between the two germline ends. The CDR3 loop is CASSPNGIGNTIYF. The CDR3 bases are TGTGCCAGCAGCCCCAATGGGATTGGAAACACCATATATTTT.

This clonotype was seen repeatedly, ten times or more. V is TRBV9 and J is TRBJ2-5; a weak D match, TRBD1 (6 bases). The germline V gene encodes CDR1 SGDLS and CDR2 YYNGEE. The CDR3 totals 15 residues. V shed 4 bases and J shed 4 bases, with 17 bases lying between them. The CDR3 sequence is CASSSPRGAGETQYF. Here the CDR3 DNA reads TGTGCCAGCAGCTCCCCCAGGGGTGCGGGAGAGACCCAGTACTTC.

The table lists this clonotype with many counts. The chain joins TRBV20-1 to TRBJ2-7; D gene unclear. The CDR3 covers 12 residues. Germline V gene sequence: CDR1 DFQATT, CDR2 SNEGSKA (reference sequence). The ends were cut back, 6 bases at V and 6 bases at J, with 15 bases in the middle. The CDR3 DNA reads TGCAGTGCCAATTTACTCGTTCCCGAGCAGTACTTC. Amino acids: CSANLLVPEQYF.

This chain joins TRBV13 and TRBJ2-7; 7 nucleotides line up with TRBD1. V gave up 5 bases and J gave up 4 bases; unmatched junction bases: 8. There are 14 residues in the CDR3. The germline V gene has CDR1 PRHDT and CDR2 FYEKMQ (reference sequence). The CDR3 sequence is CASSVKGGTYEQYF. CDR3 in DNA: TGTGCCAGCAGCGTCAAAGGGGGCACTTACGAGCAGTACTTC.

This sequence joins TRBV21-1 and TRBJ1-6; the table's D gene call, TRBD1, was not cross checked with the DNA. TRBV21-1 is a pseudogene. This CDR3 is built from 17 residues. As DNA, the CDR3 is TGTGCCAGCAGCCTATTTATCCCCGGGGGCGGTAATTCACCCCTCCACTTT. This translates into CASSLFIPGGGNSPLHF.

This clonotype was observed at least ten times. The genes are TRBV30 and TRBJ2-3; 7 bases fit TRBD2. The CDR3 length is 14 residues. The germline V gene has CDR1 GTSNPN and CDR2 SVGIG (reference sequence). V dropped 3 bases and J dropped 2; count of bases not matched to a gene: 5. The CDR3 protein is CAWRRRGNTDTQYF. The CDR3 nucleotides read TGTGCCTGGAGGAGGCGGGGGAACACAGATACGCAGTATTTT.

There are many counts of this clonotype. V usage is TRBV20-1 and J usage is TRBJ1-1; TRBD1 agrees at 11 bases. The ends lost 6 bases at V and 4 bases at J; junction bases unmatched: 7. The germline CDR1 and CDR2 sequences are DFQATT and SNEGSKA (reference sequence). CDR3 length equals 14 residues. The CDR3 bases are TGCAGTGCAACAACCGGGACAGGGGGCACTGAAGCTTTCTTT. It translates to CSATTGTGGTEAFF.

This clonotype was observed a few times. The chain couples TRBV4-2 to TRBJ2-3, with D hard to call. The V end lost 0 bases, the J end lost 6 bases, and 13 bases lay between the germline ends. The CDR3 runs 15 residues. The germline V gene encodes CDR1 LGHNA and CDR2 YNFKEQ. CDR3 in amino acids: CASSQDGTLSDTQYF. CDR3 nucleotide sequence: TGTGCCAGCAGCCAAGATGGAACCCTCTCGGATACGCAGTATTTT.

The chain combines TRBV5-1 with TRBJ1-1; D is perhaps TRBD1 (6 bases). There are 16 residues in the CDR3. Germline assignment: CDR1 SGHRS and CDR2 YFSETQ. V lost 0 bases and J 0 bases, leaving 12 bases between the germline ends. The CDR3 DNA reads as TGCGCCAGCAGCTTGGCACAGGGTTACATGAACACTGAAGCTTTCTTT. Its translation: CASSLAQGYMNTEAFF. Based on the CDR3 plus reference TRBV5-1 and TRBJ1-1, the full variable domain is KAGVTQTPRYLIKTRGQQVTLSCSPISGHRSVSWYQQTPGQGLQFLFEYFSETQRNKGNFPGRFSGRQFSNSRSEMNVSTLELGDSALYLCASSLAQGYMNTEAFFGQGTRLTVV.

This clonotype was observed many times. J is TRBJ2-1 and V is TRBV6-5, with 9 bases lining up with TRBD2. V lost 4 bases, J lost 3 bases, and 7 bases stayed unmatched. CDR3 length: 16 amino acids. Germline CDR1 reads MNHEY; CDR2 reads SVGAGI. CDR3 bases: TGTGCCAGCAGTTCACTGACTAGCGGATACTACAATGAGCAGTTCTTC. Translated: CASSSLTSGYYNEQFF.

This clonotype was observed at least ten times. The chain has TRBV12-3 or TRBV12-4 and TRBJ2-7; 14 bases are shared with TRBD2. The V and J ends lost 5 bases and 2 bases, in that order; junction bases with no gene match: 8. The length of the CDR3 is 17 residues. CDR3 bases: TGTGCCAGCAGTCCGGGGACTAGCGGGGGCCTAACCTACGAGCAGTACTTC. Its protein product is CASSPGTSGGLTYEQYF.

This clonotype was seen more than once but under ten times. The chain carries TRBV12-3 or TRBV12-4 and TRBJ2-7, with D perhaps TRBD2 (5 bases). Deletions cut 7 bases from V and 3 bases from J, with 10 bases between. This CDR3 is 12 amino acids long. This CDR3 is CASTSFVYEQYF. The CDR3 DNA follows: TGTGCCAGCACTAGCTTCGTCTACGAGCAGTACTTC.

This clonotype appeared many times. A junction end diverges from the germline sequence, so it may reflect a read error. The rearrangement joins TRBV7-7 to TRBJ2-1, with 16 bases aligning to TRBD2. Germline V gives CDR1 SSHAT, CDR2 FNYEAQ (reference sequence). The CDR3 consists of 17 residues. CDR3 loop: CASSPGTSGRGPGEQFF. The CDR3 coding sequence is TGTGCTAGCAGCCCGGGGACTAGCGGGAGGGGGCCGGGTGAGCAGTTCTTC. Looking up the rest from reference TRBV7-7 and TRBJ2-1 gives the full variable domain: GAGVSQSPRYKVTKRGQDVTLRCDPISSHATLYWYQQALGQGPEFLTYFNYEAQPDKSGLPSDRFSAERPEGSISTLTIQRTEQRDSAMYRCASSPGTSGRGPGEQFFGPGTRLTVL.

This clonotype appeared many times. The rearrangement joins TRBV7-2 to TRBJ1-4; tentative D call: TRBD1 (6 bases). The CDR3 extends over 14 amino acids. Trimming stripped 1 base from V and 8 bases from J, with 11 bases between. Germline CDR1 and CDR2: SGHTA and FQGNSA. CDR3 in amino acids: CASSLVRGHEKLFF. The CDR3 DNA reads as TGTGCCAGCAGCTTAGTCCGGGGGCACGAAAAACTGTTTTTT.